The 14 T cell receptor beta chains below all came from one sample that was sequenced in a study of CD8+CD57+ T cells in acquired aplastic anemia. Genomic DNA templated the TCR beta VDJ and CDR3 profiling. Using its own MiXCR run on the reads, TCRdb lists one record per CDR3 protein. The table records approximately 220,000 distinct CDR3 sequences, around half of them present only once. Individuals selected for sequencing had exhibited CD8+CD57+ cell expansion on flow cytometry. The sequenced sample consisted of sorted CD4+, CD8+, or CD8+CD57+ T cells (not recorded which) from PBMCs. These receptors were taken from a human donor with aplastic anemia.

The CDR3 coding sequence is TGTGCCAGCCGATACGCCGGGACAGCAGGTCATGAGCAGTTCTTC. It is translated as CASRYAGTAGHEQFF. This chain uses TRBV11-1 with TRBJ2-1, with 7 bases lining up with TRBD1. CDR3 length: 15 amino acids. Germline V lookup: CDR1 SGHAT, CDR2 FQDESV (reference sequence). The junction had 15 bases not matched to a gene; V was cut back by 8 bases and J by 8 bases.

This chain joins TRBV7-2 and TRBJ1-5; 10 bases fit TRBD1. V shed 6 bases, J shed 9 bases, and the junction held 5 bases outside the gene matches. This CDR3 comprises 13 residues. Per germline, CDR1 SGHTA and CDR2 FQGNSA. The chain's CDR3 is CASSPDRGLPQHF. Here the CDR3 DNA reads TGTGCCAGCAGTCCCGACAGGGGGCTGCCCCAGCATTTT.

This clonotype was counted between two and nine times. The chain links TRBV9 to TRBJ2-7, with D perhaps TRBD1 or TRBD2 (6 bases each). The DNA end is a closer match to TRBJ2-5, so the J assignment may be wrong. The CDR3 has 15 amino acids. Germline V gives CDR1 SGDLS, CDR2 YYNGEE. CDR3 residues: CASSLVGRGLETQYF. In DNA, the CDR3 is TGTGCCAGCAGCTTAGTCGGTCGGGGGCTAGAGACCCAGTACTTC.

The table lists this clonotype with a count of one. The V gene is TRBV9, the J gene TRBJ2-7; D is perhaps TRBD1 or TRBD2 (7 bases each). The CDR3 covers 14 residues. Per germline, CDR1 SGDLS and CDR2 YYNGEE. The ends were cut back, 4 bases at V and 0 bases at J, with 11 bases in the middle. CDR3: CASSSGGASYEQYF. CDR3 nucleotide sequence: TGTGCCAGCAGCTCAGGGGGGGCCTCCTACGAGCAGTACTTC.

On this clonotype: A much larger clone sits a single nucleotide away, making a read error possible. The V gene is TRBV9, the J gene TRBJ2-1, with 11 bases aligning to TRBD1. Germline V gene sequence: CDR1 SGDLS, CDR2 YYNGEE. This CDR3 spans 16 amino acids. The CDR3 DNA sequence: TGTGCCAGCAGCGTAGGGGACAGGGGGTCAGTAGATGAGCGGTTCTTC. Encoded protein: CASSVGDRGSVDERFF. Supplemented by reference TRBV9 and TRBJ2-1, the full variable domain reads DSGVTQTPKHLITATGQRVTLRCSPRSGDLSVYWYQQSLDQGLQFLIQYYNGEERAKGNILERFSAQQFPDLHSELNLSSLELGDSALYFCASSVGDRGSVDERFFGPGTRLTVL.

This clonotype appeared a few times. The genes are TRBV30 and TRBJ1-3, with no clear D. The V end was cut by 2 bases, the J end by 0 bases, with 8 bases between. This CDR3 is built from 14 residues. Germline V gene data show CDR1 as GTSNPN and CDR2 as SVGIG (reference sequence). CDR3 loop: CAWSSGSSGNTIYF. CDR3 nucleotides: TGTGCCTGGAGTTCCGGGAGCTCTGGAAACACCATATATTTT.

This clonotype appeared many times. The CDR3 spells CSAQDRSYSNQPQHF. The CDR3 DNA sequence: TGCAGTGCTCAGGACAGAAGCTATAGCAATCAGCCCCAGCATTTT. This rearrangement joins TRBV20-1 to TRBJ1-5; perhaps TRBD1 as D (6 bases). Trimming removed 5 bases at V and 0 bases at J, with 14 bases between. The CDR3 runs 15 residues. Germline-derived CDR1 and CDR2 are DFQATT and SNEGSKA (reference sequence).

This clonotype came up many times. The V and J genes are TRBV10-2 and TRBJ1-1; D not resolved. The CDR3 length is 13 residues. Per the germline V gene, CDR1 is WSHSY and CDR2 is SAAADI. V was cut by 7 bases and J by 4 bases, with 13 bases left in between. The CDR3 DNA sequence: TGCGCCAGCAAAATTGGGTGGGGCACTGAAGCTTTCTTT. Residues: CASKIGWGTEAFF.

This clonotype was recorded at least ten times. The rearrangement links TRBV4-3 to TRBJ1-2, with 11 bases that match TRBD1. V gave up 2 bases and J gave up 8 bases; unmatched junction bases: 7. CDR3 size: 15 residues. Germline CDR1 is LGHNA and CDR2 is YSLEER. CDR3 in amino acids: CASSQPDRGLEGYTF. CDR3 coding DNA: TGCGCCAGCAGCCAACCGGACAGGGGGCTAGAGGGCTACACCTTC.

The chain links TRBV2 to TRBJ2-7, with TRBD1 matching 9 bases. With 6 bases clipped from V and 5 bases from J, the junction kept 11 bases outside the gene matches. This CDR3 region has 15 residues. Germline V gives CDR1 SNHLY, CDR2 FYNNEI. The CDR3 spells CASRGTGTLGDEQYF. CDR3 in DNA: TGTGCCAGCAGGGGGACAGGGACGCTTGGGGACGAGCAGTACTTC.

The J gene is TRBJ1-3, the V gene TRBV12-3 or TRBV12-4, with 8 bases matching TRBD1. This CDR3 contains 18 residues. The J segment lost 6 bases and the V segment lost 2 bases, leaving 15 bases of the junction unmatched. This CDR3 is CASSLRSIDRGQKNTIYF. CDR3 nucleotide sequence: TGTGCCAGCAGTTTACGTTCTATTGACAGGGGACAAAAAAACACCATATATTTT.

This clonotype was seen ten or more times. The J gene is TRBJ2-5, the V gene TRBV5-5, with no clear D. The CDR3 loop spans 14 amino acids. Trimming pared 7 bases from V and 5 bases from J, leaving 18 bases between. Germline V lookup: CDR1 SGHKS, CDR2 YYEKEE (reference sequence). DNA for the CDR3: TGTGCCAGCCGCCGTAGTAGGCCGTCGGAGACCCAGTACTTC. It yields the protein CASRRSRPSETQYF.

The rearrangement uses TRBV7-3 and TRBJ1-4, with TRBD1 matching over 11 bases. The CDR3 has 15 residues. Germline V gene sequence: CDR1 SGHTA, CDR2 FQGTGA. V lost 0 bases to trimming and J lost 8 bases; unmatched junction nucleotides: 2. The CDR3 sequence: CASSLTGTGGEKLFF. The CDR3 nucleotides are TGTGCCAGCAGCTTAACCGGGACAGGGGGGGAAAAACTGTTTTTT.

Many counts were recorded for this clonotype. V usage is TRBV2 and J usage is TRBJ1-2; D is possibly TRBD1 (5 bases). Deletions cut 5 bases from V and 7 bases from J, with 11 bases between. The CDR3 covers 12 residues. The germline V gene encodes CDR1 SNHLY and CDR2 FYNNEI. For the CDR3, the DNA is TGTGCCAGCAGTTCCCCCGGGGGTGGCTACACCTTC. This translates into CASSSPGGGYTF.